This T cell receptor beta chain originates from a study of technical replicates of blood from four donors. Germline V lookup: CDR1 MNHEY, CDR2 SMNVEV (reference sequence). The germline V and J ends were trimmed by 2 bases and 1 base, with 14 bases remaining between them. CDR3 length: 16 residues. TCRdb's copy holds only in-frame clones and misses some; the assay was immunoSEQ multiplex PCR. The table lists 55,000 to 75,000 clones, roughly 95% of them singletons. The source material was PBMCs. This TCR derives from a human donor in good health. Some clones in this sample may be carry-over from other donors' samples. The rearrangement links TRBV27 to TRBJ1-1, with D uncertain. The CDR3 loop reads CASSLRPEGRNTEAFF. CDR3 nucleotides: TGTGCCAGCAGTTTACGACCGGAGGGCAGGAACACTGAAGCTTTCTTT.